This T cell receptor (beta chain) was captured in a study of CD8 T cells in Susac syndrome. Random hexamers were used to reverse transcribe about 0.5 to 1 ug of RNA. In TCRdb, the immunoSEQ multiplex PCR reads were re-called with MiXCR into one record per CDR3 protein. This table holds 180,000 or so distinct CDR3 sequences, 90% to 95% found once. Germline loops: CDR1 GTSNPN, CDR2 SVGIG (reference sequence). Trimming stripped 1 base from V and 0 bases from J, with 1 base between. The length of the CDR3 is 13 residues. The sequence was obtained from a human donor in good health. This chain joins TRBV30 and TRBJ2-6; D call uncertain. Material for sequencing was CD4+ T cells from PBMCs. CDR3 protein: CAWSGSGANVLTF. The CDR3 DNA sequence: TGTGCCTGGAGTGGCTCTGGGGCCAACGTCCTGACTTTC.